This TCR beta chain was identified in a study of human T cells and chemical hapten exposure. Sample time point: patch test 2, 6 weeks after DPC sensitization. The treatment here: therapeutic diphenylcyclopropenone sensitization with weekly scalp DPC. Findings and caveats of the study: Expanded TCR sets contained significantly more large CDR3 similarity clusters than controls.

For this clonotype: Its antigen is not known.

Per the authors' pipeline: Across samples, TCR counts had a median of about 88,000 and ranged from about 20,000 to 750,000. Each CDR3 protein is one row after TCRdb ran MiXCR on the RACE reads. These V and J calls derive from TCRdb rather than the authors' analysis. The sample shows under 100,000 distinct CDR3 sequences, roughly 10% of them seen only once. Germline CDR1 is DFQATT and CDR2 is SNEGSKA (reference sequence). This CDR3 contains 16 residues. V trimming: 3 bases; J trimming: 2 bases; junction bases outside the gene matches: 11. The TCR sequence derives from a woman aged 45-59 years with alopecia areata. Some clones in this sample may be carry-over from other donors' samples. Sample: whole blood, taken in connection with sensitization to the hapten diphenylcyclopropenone (DPC). This chain links TRBV20-1 with TRBJ2-7, with TRBD2 identical over 9 bases. The CDR3 loop is CSASKRVGGRAYEQYF. CDR3 DNA: TGCAGTGCTAGTAAGAGAGTTGGCGGGAGGGCCTACGAGCAGTACTTC.